These 2 T cell receptor beta chains were all obtained from the same sample, sequenced in a study of blood T cell repertoires in COVID-19. Method: immunoSEQ multiplex PCR; TCRdb's copy keeps in-frame clones and lacks some. The repertoire holds 150,000 to 200,000 clones, with 85% as singletons. The sequenced sample consisted of peripheral blood. These TCRs come from a human donor with acute or convalescent COVID-19. The donor label of this sample is uncertain.

This clone was seen once. The J gene is TRBJ2-7, the V gene TRBV7-2; TRBD1 might be the D (5 bases). In germline, CDR1 is SGHTA, CDR2 FQGNSA. This CDR3 has 12 residues. The V and J ends lost 5 bases and 1 base respectively, with 6 bases between them. The CDR3 protein is CASSGHSYEQYF. The CDR3 nucleotides read TGTGCCAGCAGCGGACATTCCTACGAGCAGTACTTC.

This clone has just a few counts. The chain recombines TRBV14 with TRBJ1-2; 10 bases match TRBD1. Germline CDR1 reads SGHDN; CDR2 reads FVKESK. V was pared by 4 bases and J by 3 bases, with 11 bases of the junction left unmatched. There are 17 residues in the CDR3. DNA for the CDR3: TGTGCCAGCAGCCCTATAACCGGGACAGGGGATTACTATGGCTACACCTTC. Translating it yields CASSPITGTGDYYGYTF. Variable domain in full (rest from reference TRBV14 and TRBJ1-2): EAGVTQFPSHSVIEKGQTVTLRCDPISGHDNLYWYRRVMGKEIKFLLHFVKESKQDESGMPNNRFLAERTGGTYSTLKVQPAELEDSGVYFCASSPITGTGDYYGYTFGSGTRLTVV.